The 23 T cell receptor beta chains given below trace back to one sample, sequenced in a study of T cell responses to AZD1222 COVID-19 vaccine (dated by TCRdb to about 2021). The method behind the library was the immunoSEQ multiplex PCR assay. Imported from immuneACCESS, the table was reduced by TCRdb to in-frame sequences with V and J called. These copies leave out some clones; in studies compared against another copy, an unresolved V gene accounts for under half, and the cause of the remainder is not known. Here the sample has about 120,000 clones; about 89% occur a single time. Jointly, the top ten make up approximately 5.1% of the sample. The time point label for this specimen denotes: baseline before first vaccination. The specimen was peripheral blood, collected on day 0 of AZD1222 vaccination. The origin of the receptors is an adult in good health.

The J gene is TRBJ2-7, the V gene TRBV28; 8 bases are a match to TRBD1. This CDR3 comprises 16 residues. Germline V gene lookup returns CDR1 MDHEN and CDR2 SYDVKM. V was pared by 4 bases and J by 3 bases, with 11 bases of the junction left unmatched. The CDR3 protein is CASSSPPGTGFYEQYF. The CDR3 DNA is TGTGCCAGCAGTTCCCCCCCCGGGACAGGTTTCTACGAGCAGTACTTC. The full variable domain, with the rest looked up from reference TRBV28 and TRBJ2-7, is DVKVTQSSRYLVKRTGEKVFLECVQDMDHENMFWYRQDPGLGLRLIYFSYDVKMKEKGDIPEGYSVSREKKERFSLILESASTNQTSMYLCASSSPPGTGFYEQYFGPGTRLTVT.

A note on this clone: This same CDR3 is encoded by further DNA sequences in the sample. This chain links TRBV3-1 (or the pseudogene TRBV3-2) with TRBJ1-6; the match to TRBD1 covers 7 bases. V lost 3 bases, J lost 8 bases, and 1 base stayed unmatched. The CDR3 runs 13 residues. Germline values: CDR1 LGHDT, CDR2 YNNKEL (reference sequence). CDR3 coding DNA: TGTGCCAGCAGCCAGGGGACAGATTCACCCCTCCACTTT. Residues: CASSQGTDSPLHF.

The chain recombines TRBV7-2 with TRBJ1-6; no reliable D call. This CDR3 region has 15 residues. The V end was cut by 3 bases, the J end by 6 bases, with 12 bases between. Germline V gives CDR1 SGHTA, CDR2 FQGNSA. The CDR3 DNA sequence: TGTGCCAGCAGCTTTCGGGCGGGCCTTAATTCACCCCTCCACTTT. Residues: CASSFRAGLNSPLHF.

J is TRBJ2-2 and V is TRBV6-5, with 8 nucleotides matching TRBD1. V trimming: 2 bases; J trimming: 1 base; junction bases outside the gene matches: 0. CDR3 length: 15 residues. CDR1 is MNHEY, CDR2 SVGAGI, per germline. The CDR3 DNA follows: TGTGCCAGCAGTTACGGGACAGGGAACACCGGGGAGCTGTTTTTT. Residues: CASSYGTGNTGELFF.

This chain connects TRBV5-1 to TRBJ1-1; D is unclear. Germline CDR1 is SGHRS and CDR2 is YFSETQ. There are 13 residues in the CDR3. Trimming stripped 7 bases from V and 1 base from J, with 11 bases between. The CDR3 is CASSRWTNTEAFF. The CDR3 coding sequence is TGCGCCAGCTCCCGTTGGACGAACACTGAAGCTTTCTTT.

The chain joins TRBV19 to TRBJ1-4; D perhaps matches TRBD1 (5 bases). CDR1 LNHDA and CDR2 SQIVND come from the germline V gene (reference sequence). V was clipped by 4 bases and J by 8 bases, with 11 bases between them. The CDR3 spans 13 residues. In DNA, the CDR3 is TGTGCCAGTAGTAATCAGGGACGCGAAAAACTGTTTTTT. Its translation: CASSNQGREKLFF.

The CDR3 here is CASSISGGETQYF. CDR3 nucleotide sequence: TGTGCCAGTAGTATATCAGGGGGAGAGACCCAGTACTTC. This chain uses TRBV19 with TRBJ2-5; 7 bases fit TRBD1. With V trimmed by 2 bases and J by 4 bases, 1 base remained unmatched. The CDR3 runs 13 residues. The V gene's germline CDR1 is LNHDA and CDR2 SQIVND (reference sequence). The entire variable domain, with the rest obtained from reference TRBV19 and TRBJ2-5, is as follows: DGGITQSPKYLFRKEGQNVTLSCEQNLNHDAMYWYRQDPGQGLRLIYYSQIVNDFQKGDIAEGYSVSREKKESFPLTVTSAQKNPTAFYLCASSISGGETQYFGPGTRLLVL.

This chain joins TRBV7-2 and TRBJ1-2, with D unclear. The CDR3 runs 16 residues. V lost 2 bases, J lost 2 bases, and 15 bases lay in between. The germline V gene has CDR1 SGHTA and CDR2 FQGNSA. CDR3 loop: CASSLWGIGINYGYTF. CDR3 bases: TGTGCCAGCAGCTTATGGGGAATAGGGATCAACTATGGCTACACCTTC.

V and J are TRBV5-8 and TRBJ2-1, with TRBD2 identical over 10 bases. In germline, CDR1 is SGHTS, CDR2 YDEGEE. V was pared by 4 bases and J by 1 base, with 5 bases of the junction left unmatched. The CDR3 runs 16 residues. The chain's CDR3 is CASSGSSGGSYNEQFF. The CDR3 DNA reads as TGTGCCAGCAGCGGGTCTAGCGGGGGATCCTACAATGAGCAGTTCTTC.

The gene calls are TRBV6-1 and TRBJ2-1, with D hard to call. The CDR3 length is 13 residues. Trimming shortened V by 8 bases and J by 4 bases, and 12 bases separated the two germline ends. Germline assignment: CDR1 MNHNS and CDR2 SASEGT. The CDR3 DNA is TGTGCCAGCCAGATCGCCCAGTACAATGAGCAGTTCTTC. This gives the protein CASQIAQYNEQFF.

The chain couples TRBV27 to TRBJ1-1; D is perhaps TRBD1 (6 bases). The CDR3 totals 13 residues. V shed 2 bases and J shed 10 bases, with 14 bases lying between them. Per the germline V gene, CDR1 is MNHEY and CDR2 is SMNVEV (reference sequence). The CDR3 is CASSLRGRGSAFF. CDR3 DNA: TGTGCCAGCAGTTTAAGGGGCAGGGGATCAGCTTTCTTT.

J is TRBJ1-1 and V is TRBV3-1 (or the pseudogene TRBV3-2); 11 bases line up with TRBD1. The CDR3 contains 14 residues. The J segment lost 4 bases and the V segment lost 8 bases, leaving 6 bases of the junction unmatched. Germline V gene lookup returns CDR1 LGHDT and CDR2 YNNKEL (reference sequence). Written as DNA, the CDR3 is TGTGCCAGCGGACAGGGGGCTTTGAGCACTGAAGCTTTCTTT. Its translation is CASGQGALSTEAFF.

The chain combines TRBV6-5 with TRBJ2-2, with D unresolved. Germline V gene data show CDR1 as MNHEY and CDR2 as SVGAGI. V lost 3 bases and J 4 bases, leaving 9 bases between the germline ends. CDR3 length: 14 residues. CDR3 region: CASSYRPVTGELFF. The CDR3 bases are TGTGCCAGCAGTTATAGGCCAGTCACCGGGGAGCTGTTTTTT.

This rearrangement joins TRBV7-3 to TRBJ2-7; D not resolved. Between the trimmed V and J ends, which lost 2 bases and 0 bases, there was a span of 11 bases. This CDR3 is 15 amino acids long. Per germline, CDR1 SGHTA and CDR2 FQGTGA. Here the CDR3 DNA reads TGTGCCAGCAGCTTAGGTCCGGAGAGCTCCTACGAGCAGTACTTC. It translates to CASSLGPESSYEQYF.

The chain links TRBV18 to TRBJ1-2, with D hard to call. V was trimmed by 3 bases and J by 4 bases, leaving 18 bases between them. The germline CDR1 and CDR2 sequences are KGHSH and LQKENI. This CDR3 is 16 amino acids long. In DNA form, the CDR3 reads TGTGCCAGCTCACCCTCATCAACGTTGCCCGCCTATGGCTACACCTTC. Translated, it gives CASSPSSTLPAYGYTF. The variable domain in full, with the rest retrieved from reference TRBV18 and TRBJ1-2, is NAGVMQNPRHLVRRRGQEARLRCSPMKGHSHVYWYRQLPEEGLKFMVYLQKENIIDESGMPKERFSAEFPKEGPSILRIQQVVRGDSAAYFCASSPSSTLPAYGYTFGSGTRLTVV.

The count of this clone is one. The chain uses TRBV29-1 and TRBJ2-6; D is possibly TRBD1 or TRBD2 (7 bases each). Deletions cut 4 bases from V and 2 bases from J, with 12 bases between. CDR1 is SQVTM and CDR2 is ANQGSEA in the germline V gene. This CDR3 spans 15 amino acids. The DNA for the CDR3 is TGCAGCGTTGTGGGAGGGGGCACTGGGGCCAACGTCCTGACTTTC. It translates to CSVVGGGTGANVLTF.

This clone was observed a handful of times. The chain combines TRBV6-5 with TRBJ1-2; the D is unclear. Trimming left V 7 bases short and J 8 bases short, with 20 bases between. The V gene's germline CDR1 is MNHEY and CDR2 SVGAGI. The CDR3 spans 14 residues. CDR3 sequence: CASNEGSASRGYTF. CDR3 DNA sequence: TGTGCCAGCAACGAGGGATCAGCTTCGCGAGGCTACACCTTC.

V is TRBV19 and J is TRBJ1-3; TRBD1 might be the D (5 bases). V lost 6 bases and J lost 5, with 14 bases in between. Germline-derived CDR1 and CDR2 are LNHDA and SQIVND (reference sequence). The CDR3 spans 14 residues. In DNA form, the CDR3 reads TGTGCCAGTAGGGCCGACAGCGGCAGAAACACCATATATTTT. Translated: CASRADSGRNTIYF.

This clone appeared a single time. V and J are TRBV6-5 and TRBJ1-6; D gene ambiguous. CDR3 length equals 12 residues. In germline, CDR1 is MNHEY, CDR2 SVGAGI. With 0 bases removed from V and 8 bases from J, the gap between germline ends came to 2 bases. The CDR3 protein is CASSYSDSPLHF. The CDR3 DNA follows: TGTGCCAGCAGTTACTCGGATTCACCCCTCCACTTT.

This clone was observed a few times. The CDR3 loop is CASTIQGANYGYTF. DNA of the CDR3: TGTGCCAGCACCATACAGGGAGCTAACTATGGCTACACCTTC. The chain employs TRBV28 and TRBJ1-2; the D gene is possibly TRBD1 (6 bases). Per the germline V gene, CDR1 is MDHEN and CDR2 is SYDVKM. Deletions cut 7 bases from V and 0 bases from J, with 12 bases between. The CDR3 runs to 14 residues.

The rearrangement links TRBV27 to TRBJ1-2; D may be TRBD1 (5 bases). The V end lost 8 bases, the J end lost 2 bases, and 9 bases lay between the germline ends. CDR1 and CDR2 from the germline V gene are MNHEY and SMNVEV (reference sequence). This CDR3 region has 12 residues. Here the CDR3 reads CASGQGNYGYTF. CDR3 coding DNA: TGTGCCAGCGGGCAGGGAAACTATGGCTACACCTTC.

The chain recombines TRBV28 with TRBJ2-5; 8 bases agree with TRBD2. V lost 2 bases, J lost 1 base, and 0 bases stayed unmatched. Germline V CDR1 and CDR2: MDHEN, SYDVKM. The CDR3 covers 14 residues. The CDR3 nucleotides read TGTGCCAGCAGTTTAGGACTAGCCCAAGAGACCCAGTACTTC. Translating gives CASSLGLAQETQYF.

The V call is TRBV6-5, the J call TRBJ1-2, with unresolved D. The V gene's germline CDR1 is MNHEY and CDR2 SVGAGI. V shed 6 bases and J shed 1 base, with 6 bases lying between them. This CDR3 has 12 residues. The CDR3 DNA is TGTGCCAGCAGCCGCGATAACTATGGCTACACCTTC. This translates into CASSRDNYGYTF.